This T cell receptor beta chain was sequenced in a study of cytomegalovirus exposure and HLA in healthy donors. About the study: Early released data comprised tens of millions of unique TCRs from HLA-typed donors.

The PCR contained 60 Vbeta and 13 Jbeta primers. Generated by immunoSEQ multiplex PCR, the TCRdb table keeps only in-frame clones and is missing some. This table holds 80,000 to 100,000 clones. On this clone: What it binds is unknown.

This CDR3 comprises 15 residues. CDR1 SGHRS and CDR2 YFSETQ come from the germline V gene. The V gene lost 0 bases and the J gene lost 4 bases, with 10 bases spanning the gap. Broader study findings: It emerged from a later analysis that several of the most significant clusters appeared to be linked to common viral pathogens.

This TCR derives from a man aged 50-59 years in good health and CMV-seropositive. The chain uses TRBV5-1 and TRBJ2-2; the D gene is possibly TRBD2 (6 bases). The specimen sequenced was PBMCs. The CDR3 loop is CASSLAGSLTGELFF. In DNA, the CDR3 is TGCGCCAGCAGCTTGGCCGGGAGCCTCACCGGGGAGCTGTTTTTT.